The entry below describes one TCR beta chain. Trimming removed 5 bases at V and 7 bases at J, with 12 bases between. Germline CDR1 is SGHNT and CDR2 is YENEEA. The CDR3 length is 13 residues. From the 5' RACE reads, TCRdb called clonotypes with MiXCR, one entry per CDR3 protein. Of about 190,000 distinct CDR3 sequences listed, roughly 13% were seen once; the top ten hold 11%. The sample originates from a study of CD8 T cells in ankylosing spondylitis. The sample was blood, either unsorted or a sorted T cell fraction (not recorded which). The rearrangement links TRBV11-3 to TRBJ1-5, with no clear D. The source of this sequence is a female donor with ankylosing spondylitis or in good health (not recorded which). The CDR3, as DNA: TGTGCCAGCAGCCGGGTGGAAGGCCAGCCCCAGCATTTT. It codes for CASSRVEGQPQHF.